This T cell receptor (beta chain) was recovered during a study of blood T cell repertoires in COVID-19. On the study more broadly: Spain, Italy and the United States supplied samples that represented acute and convalescent COVID-19. Sources were T cells, B-cell-depleted T cells, or PBMCs; the material itself was cDNA or gDNA.

Enrolled through a virtual design, the participants were between roughly 18 and 95 years of age and came from 24 US areas. Two consecutive negative NP/OP PCR tests, clearance, or resolved symptoms defined Cohort 3 recovery. TCRdb's copy holds only in-frame clones and misses some; the assay was immunoSEQ multiplex PCR. The sample yields more than 300,000 clones, just over 85% seen once. The TCR comes from a man aged 30 to 45 who had recovered from COVID-19. The specimen sequenced was PBMCs or T cells enriched from blood (not recorded which).

The CDR3 DNA reads TGTGCCACCCTACCGCGGGAGGCGAACACTGAAGCTTTCTTT. Translation gives CATLPREANTEAFF. This sequence joins TRBV14 and TRBJ1-1; D is uncertain. In germline, CDR1 is SGHDN, CDR2 FVKESK. Trimming stripped 10 bases from V and 1 base from J, with 16 bases between. The CDR3 contains 14 residues.